The clone carrying this TCR beta chain was observed a few times. Its antigen is not known. CDR1 and CDR2 (germline): SGHVS, FQNEAQ. V was clipped by 1 base and J by 8 bases, with 12 bases between them. The CDR3 length is 14 residues. The data were obtained in a study of T cells after yellow fever vaccination. The wider study: It was SMART-Seq v4 Ultra Low Input that prepared the fractions with low cell numbers.

The study made its TCR cDNA through 5'RACE template switching. That step introduced a universal primer site along with UMIs. TCRdb called the 5' RACE reads again in MiXCR, with one record for every CDR3 protein. Of a few hundred thousand distinct CDR3 sequences listed, under 25% are singletons. Findings and caveats of the study: A weaker but faster secondary response was observed, peaking on day 5 versus 15. After the booster, 96% of CD4 and approximately 90% of CD8 primary-response clones were re-detected.

This receptor was obtained from a man aged 25 to 40 who received the YFV17D yellow fever vaccine. The chain joins TRBV7-8 to TRBJ2-1; D might be TRBD2 (5 bases). The sample consisted of PBMCs, taken 15 days after the yellow fever booster vaccination. As DNA, the CDR3 is TGTGCCAGCAGCTTAGGACCCGAGGGCGATGAGCAGTTCTTC. This sequence encodes CASSLGPEGDEQFF. The full variable domain, its missing parts supplied by reference TRBV7-8 and TRBJ2-1, is GAGVSQSPRYKVAKRGQDVALRCDPISGHVSLFWYQQALGQGPEFLTYFQNEAQLDKSGLPSDRFFAERPEGSVSTLKIQRTQQEDSAVYLCASSLGPEGDEQFFGPGTRLTVL.